Each of the 5 T cell receptor beta chains below was sequenced from the same sample in a study of shared clonotypes between healthy human individuals. The protocol was immunoSEQ multiplex PCR, while the TCRdb copy is restricted to in-frame clones and leaves out a portion. The sample gives millions of clones, approximately 94% of which show up once; roughly 1.7% is in the top ten. Only CD45RO-negative cells positively selected for CCR7 counted as naive CD8 cells, so terminally differentiated effector memory CD45RA+ cells were excluded. The material sequenced was naive CD8+ T cells from PBMCs. Receptor source: a man between 18 and 35 years old in good health. Some clones in this sample may be carry-over from other donors' samples.

The chain carries TRBV5-1 and TRBJ2-2; 7 nucleotides align to TRBD1. Germline V gene data show CDR1 as SGHRS and CDR2 as YFSETQ. With V trimmed by 2 bases and J by 10 bases, 8 bases remained unmatched. The CDR3 is 14 amino acids. The CDR3 region is CASSLQGQGEELFF. The CDR3, as DNA: TGCGCCAGCAGCTTACAGGGTCAGGGGGAGGAGCTGTTTTTT.

The V call is TRBV7-9, the J call TRBJ2-5, with D hard to call. In germline, CDR1 is SEHNR, CDR2 FQNEAQ (reference sequence). V was cut by 5 bases and J by 3 bases, with 10 bases left in between. This CDR3 is 13 amino acids long. Here the CDR3 DNA reads TGTGCCAGCAGCCCTTATCTAGAAGAGACCCAGTACTTC. Translation: CASSPYLEETQYF.

This clone was detected only once. The chain links TRBV10-1 to TRBJ2-3; D gene ambiguous. The CDR3 is 15 residues long. Germline values: CDR1 WNHNN, CDR2 SYGVQD (reference sequence). Trimming cost V 3 bases and J 3 bases, with 13 bases left between them. The CDR3 bases are TGCGCCAGCAGTGACCGGCTGGGAAGAACAGATACGCAGTATTTT. Its protein product is CASSDRLGRTDTQYF.

This clone was seen only once. V usage is TRBV5-1 and J usage is TRBJ2-7; 9 bases fit TRBD1. The CDR3 is made up of 15 amino acids. The germline CDR1 and CDR2 sequences are SGHRS and YFSETQ. V gave up 5 bases and J gave up 2 bases; unmatched junction bases: 8. CDR3 in DNA: TGCGCCAGCAGTCAAGACAGGGGGAGTGCCTACGAGCAGTACTTC. The encoded protein is CASSQDRGSAYEQYF.

CDR3 region: CASSLSLGLADINEQFF. CDR3 in DNA: TGTGCCAGTAGTTTAAGTCTCGGACTAGCGGATATCAATGAGCAGTTCTTC. This sequence joins TRBV19 and TRBJ2-1, with TRBD2 identical over 10 bases. CDR3 length: 17 residues. The V gene's germline CDR1 is LNHDA and CDR2 SQIVND (reference sequence). With V trimmed by 5 bases and J by 6 bases, 13 bases remained unmatched. Drawing the rest from reference TRBV19 and TRBJ2-1, the complete variable domain is DGGITQSPKYLFRKEGQNVTLSCEQNLNHDAMYWYRQDPGQGLRLIYYSQIVNDFQKGDIAEGYSVSREKKESFPLTVTSAQKNPTAFYLCASSLSLGLADINEQFFGPGTRLTVL.